Following are 10 T cell receptor beta chains from one sample sequenced in a study of T cells after yellow fever vaccination. Via MiXCR, TCRdb re-called the 5' RACE reads, giving one row per CDR3 protein. Of 230,000 or so distinct CDR3 sequences in the sample, 6.5% to 7.5% were seen once. The material was CD4+ T cells sorted from PBMCs, obtained on the day of the yellow fever booster vaccination. The receptor set was obtained from a man aged 30-40 years who received the YFV17D yellow fever vaccine.

There are a few counts of this clonotype. The chain couples TRBV6-5 to TRBJ1-1; no clear D gene. With 2 bases removed from V and 3 bases from J, the gap between germline ends came to 7 bases. The CDR3 runs 13 residues. Germline V lookup: CDR1 MNHEY, CDR2 SVGAGI. The CDR3 here is CASSYRRYTEAFF. The CDR3 region has the DNA TGTGCCAGCAGTTACAGGAGATACACTGAAGCTTTCTTT.

This clonotype was seen a few times. This chain links TRBV6-2 or TRBV6-3 with TRBJ2-1; D is possibly TRBD1 or TRBD2 (6 bases each). The germline V gene has CDR1 MNHEY and CDR2 SVGEGT. This CDR3 region has 15 residues. V lost 6 bases and J lost 7, with 19 bases in between. For the CDR3, the DNA is TGTGCCAGCAGGTCATTAGGGGGGCCTTCAAATGAGCAGTTCTTC. As protein: CASRSLGGPSNEQFF.

In DNA form, the CDR3 reads TGTGCCAGCAGCTTGTGGGGCGGGGTAGGCGGTACGCAGTATTTT. Its protein is CASSLWGGVGGTQYF. The rearrangement uses TRBV5-4 and TRBJ2-3; a possible D gene is TRBD2 (6 bases). Trimming pared 1 base from V and 8 bases from J, leaving 17 bases between. This CDR3 has 15 residues. Germline CDR1 is SGHNT and CDR2 is YYREEE (reference sequence).

Many counts were recorded for this clonotype. V gene TRBV12-3 or TRBV12-4 combines with J gene TRBJ2-7, with 7 bases that match TRBD2. The CDR3 sequence is 14 residues long. The junction had 6 bases not matched to a gene; V was cut back by 3 bases and J by 4 bases. In nucleotides, the CDR3 is TGTGCCAGCAGTTTGGAGGGAGGGCCTTACGAGCAGTACTTC. This sequence encodes CASSLEGGPYEQYF.

The chain couples TRBV28 to TRBJ2-1; TRBD1 agrees at 9 bases. The J segment lost 7 bases and the V segment lost 2 bases, leaving 9 bases of the junction unmatched. The germline CDR1 and CDR2 sequences are MDHEN and SYDVKM. This CDR3 contains 16 residues. Here the CDR3 DNA reads TGTGCCAGCAGTTTAGGGACAGGGAGGGATAGGAATGAGCAGTTCTTC. This codes for CASSLGTGRDRNEQFF.

This rearrangement joins TRBV20-1 to TRBJ2-1; TRBD2 agrees at 11 bases. The J segment lost 11 bases and the V segment lost 6 bases, leaving 9 bases of the junction unmatched. The CDR3 is 13 amino acids. Germline CDR1 DFQATT, CDR2 SNEGSKA (reference sequence). The CDR3: CSAGLAGGAKQFF. CDR3 sequence (DNA): TGCAGTGCCGGACTAGCGGGCGGCGCAAAGCAGTTCTTC.

This clonotype has a count of ten or more. The chain joins TRBV3-1 to TRBJ2-3, with 7 positions matching TRBD2. V trimming: 1 base; J trimming: 3 bases; junction bases outside the gene matches: 4. Germline CDR1 reads LGHDT; CDR2 reads YNNKEL (reference sequence). The CDR3 sequence is 15 residues long. The CDR3 DNA follows: TGTGCCAGCAGCCAAGGAGGGACTACGACAGATACGCAGTATTTT. Translation gives CASSQGGTTTDTQYF.

This sequence joins TRBV3-1 and TRBJ1-5; no clear D gene. The CDR3 contains 16 residues. Trimming stripped 0 bases from V and 5 bases from J, with 14 bases between. CDR1 LGHDT and CDR2 YNNKEL come from the germline V gene (reference sequence). The CDR3 coding sequence is TGTGCCAGCAGCCAAGATGGCGGGGTAGAGGATCAGCCCCAGCATTTT. This codes for CASSQDGGVEDQPQHF.

This clonotype came up many times. The chain recombines TRBV6-2 or TRBV6-3 with TRBJ2-3, with a possible D match to TRBD2 (7 bases). The CDR3 length is 17 residues. Trimming cost V 1 base and J 2 bases, with 16 bases left between them. Per germline, CDR1 MNHEY and CDR2 SVGEGT. As DNA, the CDR3 is TGTGCCAGCAGTTACTACCCCGAGGGGGGGACCACAGATACGCAGTATTTT. Encoded protein: CASSYYPEGGTTDTQYF.

This clonotype was seen at least ten times. The chain couples TRBV6-5 to TRBJ2-6, with a weak D call TRBD1 (6 bases). The germline V gene has CDR1 MNHEY and CDR2 SVGAGI. The CDR3 has 16 amino acids. Trimming cost V 8 bases and J 4 bases, with 18 bases left between them. The CDR3 DNA reads TGTGCCAGCCAATTTTTACAGGGCTCCGGGGCCAACGTCCTGACTTTC. Protein product: CASQFLQGSGANVLTF.